Listed below are T cell receptor beta chains from one sample, sequenced in a study of blood T cells in healthy people across ages. In TCRdb, the 5' RACE reads were re-called with MiXCR into one record per CDR3 protein. The profile covers hundreds of thousands of distinct CDR3 sequences, with about 30% appearing a single time and approximately 15% taken by the ten largest. Sequencing input: blood. The receptors originated from a woman older than 75 in good health. Each CDR3 is given with its conserved first and last residue. A D gene is named only where the DNA matches it firmly. Clone size appears in some rows only: once, few, many, or a class for an expanded clone.

abundance	v_gene	j_gene	d_gene	CDR3nt	CDR3aa
many	TRBV20-1	TRBJ2-7	NA	TGCAGTGCTAGAATACAGGGAGGCAGTGGGTACGAGCAGTACTTC	CSARIQGGSGYEQYF
many	TRBV6-1	TRBJ1-2	TRBD1	TGTGCCAGCATTCCCCTTCCAGGGACAGGGTTCTATGGCTACACCTTC	CASIPLPGTGFYGYTF
many	TRBV10-3	TRBJ2-7	NA	TGTGCCATCAGTGAGACTATTTACGAGCAGTACTTC	CAISETIYEQYF
NA	TRBV5-1	TRBJ2-3	NA	TGCGCCAGCAGCTGGGGACTCGGGTTGACGGATACGCAGTATTTT	CASSWGLGLTDTQYF
NA	TRBV7-2	TRBJ2-2	NA	TGTGCCAGCAGCCCACAGGCCGGGGAGCTGTTTTTT	CASSPQAGELFF
many	TRBV6-5	TRBJ1-1	NA	TGTGCCAGCTTGGGACCTGGAATGAACACTGAAGCTTTCTTT	CASLGPGMNTEAFF
NA	TRBV20-1	TRBJ2-6	NA	TGCAGTGATAGAGATCGTGGGGCCGGTAATGCGGGGGCCAACGTCCTGACTTTC	CSDRDRGAGNAGANVLTF
many	TRBV27	TRBJ2-1	TRBD1	TGTGCCAGCAGTCGAATGACCGGGACAGGCGGTCGCAATGAGCAGTTCTTC	CASSRMTGTGGRNEQFF
NA	TRBV9	TRBJ2-7	NA	TGTGCCAGCAGCCCAACGGGCAGCTCCTACGAGCAGTACTTC	CASSPTGSSYEQYF
NA	TRBV2	TRBJ1-4	NA	TGTGCCAGCAGCTTAGACAGGCCCGAAAAACTGTTTTTT	CASSLDRPEKLFF
many	TRBV5-1	TRBJ2-2	NA	TGCGCCAGCAGCTTCGGGTCCTCAGCCGGGGAGCTGTTTTTT	CASSFGSSAGELFF
many	TRBV6-2/TRBV6-3	TRBJ2-5	NA	TGTGCCAGCAGTTACGGCGGGACACAAGAGACCCAGTACTTC	CASSYGGTQETQYF
many	TRBV10-2	TRBJ2-1	TRBD2	TGCGCCAGCAGAGGACTAGCGGGGTCCTACAATGAGCAGTTCTTC	CASRGLAGSYNEQFF
NA	TRBV14	TRBJ1-4	NA	TGTGCCAGCAGCCAAGGTGGGGCTGGGAAGGAAGAACTGTTTTTT	CASSQGGAGKEELFF
NA	TRBV29-1	TRBJ1-2	NA	TGCAGCGTTCTAGTAAACTATGGCTACACCTTC	CSVLVNYGYTF
many	TRBV6-6	TRBJ2-1	NA	TGTGCCAGCAACCTCCTCGCCGTGGGAAACAATGAGCAGTTCTTC	CASNLLAVGNNEQFF
NA	TRBV27	TRBJ2-5	NA	TGTGCCAGCAGTTCCGCCCTGACTAACGGGAGCCGTGGGACCCAGTACTTC	CASSSALTNGSRGTQYF
NA	TRBV5-1	TRBJ2-7	TRBD2	TGCGCCAGCAGCTTGGGTCATAGCGGGGGACTGCAAGAGACCCGGTACTTC	CASSLGHSGGLQETRYF
NA	TRBV19	TRBJ1-1	TRBD1	TGTGCCAGTAGTATCGCGCAGGGGGCGGGTGAAGCTTTCTTT	CASSIAQGAGEAFF
many	TRBV7-9	TRBJ2-5	NA	TGTGCCAGCAGCTCCTATCTTGGCGCGTACTTC	CASSSYLGAYF
NA	TRBV2	TRBJ2-7	TRBD2	TGTGCCAGCAGCTTGGGACTAGCGGGGGTGGGGGAGCAGTACTTC	CASSLGLAGVGEQYF
few	TRBV7-3	TRBJ2-2	NA	TGTGCCAGCAGCTCTCGGACCGTAGGGGCCGGGGAGCTGTTTTTT	CASSSRTVGAGELFF
NA	TRBV5-1	TRBJ1-2	TRBD1	TGCGCCAGCAGGATGAGGGGGCCGTTCGGCTACACCTTC	CASRMRGPFGYTF
few	TRBV4-1	TRBJ2-3	NA	TGCGCCAGCAGCCTCAGGGTACTAGGAAGCACAGATACGCAGTATTTT	CASSLRVLGSTDTQYF
few	TRBV18	TRBJ1-1	NA	TGTGCCAGCTCCCCTACAGGGTGGGCTGAAGCTTTCTTT	CASSPTGWAEAFF
few	TRBV5-1	TRBJ2-3	NA	TGCGCCAGCAGCTTGGCCAGAAGGAGCCAGATTGGAGATACGCAGTATTTT	CASSLARRSQIGDTQYF
many	TRBV6-5	TRBJ2-3	TRBD2	TGTGCCAGCAGTTACTCGGGACTAGCGGGGGTCCGGGATACGCAGTATTTT	CASSYSGLAGVRDTQYF
NA	TRBV12-3/TRBV12-4	TRBJ2-7	NA	TGTGCCAGCAGTTTCCACAGGACTTCCTACGAGCAGTACTTC	CASSFHRTSYEQYF